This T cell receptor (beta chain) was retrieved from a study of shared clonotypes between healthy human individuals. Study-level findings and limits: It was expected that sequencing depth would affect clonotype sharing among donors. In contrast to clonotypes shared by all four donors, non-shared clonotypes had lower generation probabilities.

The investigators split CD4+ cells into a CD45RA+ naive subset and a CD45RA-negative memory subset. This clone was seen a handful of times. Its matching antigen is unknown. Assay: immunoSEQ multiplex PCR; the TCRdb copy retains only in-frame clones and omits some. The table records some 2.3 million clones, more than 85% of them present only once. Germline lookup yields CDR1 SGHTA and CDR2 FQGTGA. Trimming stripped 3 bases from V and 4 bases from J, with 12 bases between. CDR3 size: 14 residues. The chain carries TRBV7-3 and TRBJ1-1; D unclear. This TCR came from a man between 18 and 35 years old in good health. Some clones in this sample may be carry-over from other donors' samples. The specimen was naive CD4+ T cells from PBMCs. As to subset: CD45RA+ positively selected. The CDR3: CASSFLGRATEAFF. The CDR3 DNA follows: TGTGCCAGCAGCTTTCTTGGTCGGGCCACTGAAGCTTTCTTT.